The 8 T cell receptor beta chains presented below share a single source sample, sequenced in a study of shared clonotypes between healthy human individuals. Some clones are missing from TCRdb's copy, which holds only in-frame ones; the method was immunoSEQ multiplex PCR. The sample has some 1.5 million clones; around 95% are singletons. The sample was naive CD4+ T cells sorted from blood. Subset of the sample: CD45RA+ positively selected. The receptor source for this set is a man younger than 40 in good health.

CDR3 bases: TGCGCCAGCAGCTTGGCTTTAGACGTTGGCTACGAGCAGTACTTC. Translating gives CASSLALDVGYEQYF. The chain employs TRBV5-1 and TRBJ2-7; D not resolved. CDR1 and CDR2 from the germline V gene are SGHRS and YFSETQ. V lost 0 bases and J lost 3, with 13 bases in between. The CDR3 runs 15 residues. Looking up the rest from reference TRBV5-1 and TRBJ2-7 gives the full variable domain: KAGVTQTPRYLIKTRGQQVTLSCSPISGHRSVSWYQQTPGQGLQFLFEYFSETQRNKGNFPGRFSGRQFSNSRSEMNVSTLELGDSALYLCASSLALDVGYEQYFGPGTRLTVT.

This chain links TRBV28 with TRBJ2-7, with TRBD1 as a possible D gene (5 bases). CDR3 size: 15 residues. V was trimmed by 3 bases and J by 1 base, leaving 13 bases between them. Germline CDR1 and CDR2: MDHEN and SYDVKM. The DNA for the CDR3 is TGTGCCAGCAGTTTTTCGCGAAGGGGATCCTACGAGCAGTACTTC. Translation: CASSFSRRGSYEQYF.

This chain uses TRBV9 with TRBJ2-3; the match to TRBD2 covers 7 bases. The CDR3 is made up of 18 amino acids. The V and J ends lost 0 bases and 6 bases, in that order; junction bases with no gene match: 16. The germline V gene has CDR1 SGDLS and CDR2 YYNGEE. For the CDR3, the DNA is TGTGCCAGCAGCGTAGGGGTTAGGGGCGGGGGAAGGGCGGATACGCAGTATTTT. The encoded protein is CASSVGVRGGGRADTQYF.

This clone has only a few counts. This sequence joins TRBV7-6 and TRBJ1-2; no clear D gene. Trimming pared 3 bases from V and 0 bases from J, leaving 5 bases between. Germline V gene lookup returns CDR1 SGHVS and CDR2 FNYEAQ. CDR3 length: 13 residues. The CDR3 DNA follows: TGTGCCAGCAGCTTTGCGCCTAACTATGGCTACACCTTC. Translating it yields CASSFAPNYGYTF.

The chain recombines TRBV19 with TRBJ2-6; D not resolved. CDR3 length: 15 residues. Germline-derived CDR1 and CDR2 are LNHDA and SQIVND (reference sequence). V shed 0 bases and J shed 2 bases, with 5 bases lying between them. DNA of the CDR3: TGTGCCAGTAGTATAGATGCTACTGGGGCCAACGTCCTGACTTTC. Translation: CASSIDATGANVLTF.

Turning to this clone: Other DNA sequences from this sample encode an identical CDR3 as well. CDR3 coding DNA: TGCGCCAGCAGCTTTCAGGGGGGCTACGAGCAGTACTTC. Protein product: CASSFQGGYEQYF. The V gene is TRBV5-1, the J gene TRBJ2-7, with a tentative D call TRBD1 (7 bases). This CDR3 is built from 13 residues. CDR1 SGHRS and CDR2 YFSETQ come from the germline V gene. The V gene lost 2 bases and the J gene lost 3 bases, with 9 bases spanning the gap.

Details on this clone: Distinct nucleotide sequences in the sample also encode this CDR3. The chain has TRBV28 and TRBJ2-5; D unclear. The V gene's germline CDR1 is MDHEN and CDR2 SYDVKM. V lost 2 bases to trimming and J lost 5 bases, with 6 bases between them. The CDR3 is 12 residues long. The CDR3 here is CASSLVGETQYF. CDR3 sequence (DNA): TGTGCCAGCAGTTTAGTTGGGGAGACCCAGTACTTC.

V is TRBV5-1 and J is TRBJ1-4; D is possibly TRBD1 (6 bases). From germline, CDR1 is SGHRS and CDR2 YFSETQ. The CDR3 runs 14 residues. V was pared by 1 base and J by 8 bases, with 12 bases between. CDR3 region: CASSLRDISEKLFF. The CDR3, as DNA: TGCGCCAGCAGCTTGCGGGACATATCGGAAAAACTGTTTTTT.